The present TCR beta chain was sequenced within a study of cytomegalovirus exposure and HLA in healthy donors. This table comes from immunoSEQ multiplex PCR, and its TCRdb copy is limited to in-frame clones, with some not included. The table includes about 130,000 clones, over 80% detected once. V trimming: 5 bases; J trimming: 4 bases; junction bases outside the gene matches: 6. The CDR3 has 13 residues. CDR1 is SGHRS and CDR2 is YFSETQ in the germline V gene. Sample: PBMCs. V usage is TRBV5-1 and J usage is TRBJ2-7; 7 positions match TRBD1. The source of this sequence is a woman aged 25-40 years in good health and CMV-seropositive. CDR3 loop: CASSKDRQYEQYF. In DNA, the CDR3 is TGCGCCAGCAGTAAGGACAGGCAATACGAGCAGTACTTC.